The next 13 T cell receptor beta chains were all read from a single sample in a study of Graves' ophthalmopathy and Graves' hyperthyroidism. RNA transcripts served as template for amplifying TCR beta CDR3 sequences. HTBI-primed first-round RT-PCR preceded second-round multiplex PCR. TCRdb passed the multiplex PCR reads through MiXCR, listing each CDR3 protein once. The data contain about 740,000 distinct CDR3 sequences, 40% of them singletons. The sample was peripheral blood. These receptors were taken from an adult man with Graves' ophthalmopathy.

This clonotype was recorded only once. The chain links TRBV19 to TRBJ2-6; D possibly uses TRBD1 or TRBD2 (6 bases each). The V gene lost 6 bases and the J gene lost 11 bases, with 17 bases spanning the gap. The germline V gene encodes CDR1 LNHDA and CDR2 SQIVND (reference sequence). CDR3 length: 14 amino acids. The CDR3 spells CASRGLEGGDVLTF. The CDR3 DNA is TGTGCCAGTAGGGGTCTAGAGGGGGGCGACGTCCTGACTTTC.

This rearrangement joins TRBV7-9 to TRBJ1-5; 8 bases align to TRBD1. V gave up 1 base and J gave up 11 bases; unmatched junction bases: 10. This CDR3 is built from 15 residues. Germline-derived CDR1 and CDR2 are SEHNR and FQNEAQ (reference sequence). The CDR3 spells CASSLGDRGVWAQHF. DNA for the CDR3: TGTGCCAGCAGCTTAGGCGACAGGGGAGTCTGGGCCCAGCATTTT.

The chain couples TRBV28 to TRBJ2-5; 10 bases agree with TRBD2. V lost 6 bases to trimming and J lost 2 bases; unmatched junction nucleotides: 9. Germline V CDR1 and CDR2: MDHEN, SYDVKM. This CDR3 has 16 amino acids. In DNA, the CDR3 is TGTGCCAGCAGCCAGGTAGCGGGGGGCCGACAAGAGACCCAGTACTTC. It yields the protein CASSQVAGGRQETQYF. Filled out from reference TRBV28 and TRBJ2-5, the complete variable domain reads DVKVTQSSRYLVKRTGEKVFLECVQDMDHENMFWYRQDPGLGLRLIYFSYDVKMKEKGDIPEGYSVSREKKERFSLILESASTNQTSMYLCASSQVAGGRQETQYFGPGTRLLVL.

The rearrangement uses TRBV29-1 and TRBJ2-5; D gene unclear. This CDR3 region has 12 residues. V was shortened by 3 bases and J by 9 bases, with 14 bases between the two germline ends. Germline CDR1 SQVTM, CDR2 ANQGSEA. The CDR3 DNA follows: TGCAGCGTTGAGAATGGACCCGTGGCCCAGTACTTC. It codes for CSVENGPVAQYF.

The rearrangement links TRBV20-1 to TRBJ2-7; 7 bases match TRBD1. The CDR3 is 13 residues long. Germline values: CDR1 DFQATT, CDR2 SNEGSKA (reference sequence). With 3 bases clipped from V and 2 bases from J, the junction kept 4 bases outside the gene matches. The CDR3 sequence is CSASDGTAYEQYF. CDR3 coding DNA: TGCAGTGCTAGCGACGGGACAGCCTACGAGCAGTACTTC.

This clonotype was found many times. The chain joins TRBV10-2 to TRBJ2-7; the D is unclear. Germline V CDR1 and CDR2: WSHSY, SAAADI. The germline V and J ends were trimmed by 1 base and 0 bases, with 10 bases remaining between them. The CDR3 is made up of 15 amino acids. CDR3 protein: CASSEWTSSSYEQYF. CDR3 nucleotides: TGCGCCAGCAGTGAGTGGACCTCCAGCTCCTACGAGCAGTACTTC.

The sample holds many counts of this clonotype. This CDR3 is CATRGWGGLETQYF. CDR3 nucleotide sequence: TGTGCCACCCGAGGGTGGGGGGGATTAGAGACCCAGTACTTC. The rearrangement uses TRBV25-1 and TRBJ2-5, with TRBD2 matching over 7 bases. The CDR3 sequence is 14 residues long. The junction had 12 bases not matched to a gene; V was cut back by 10 bases and J by 4 bases. Germline V gene data show CDR1 as MGHDK and CDR2 as SYGVNS. The full variable domain, rest sourced from reference TRBV25-1 and TRBJ2-5, is EADIYQTPRYLVIGTGKKITLECSQTMGHDKMYWYQQDPGMELHLIHYSYGVNSTEKGDLSSESTVSRIRTEHFPLTLESARPSHTSQYLCATRGWGGLETQYFGPGTRLLVL.

This clonotype was picked up many times. V gene TRBV11-2 combines with J gene TRBJ2-7; 8 bases map to TRBD2. The V gene's germline CDR1 is SGHAT and CDR2 FQNNGV. The CDR3 has 13 amino acids. V shed 2 bases and J 4 bases; nucleotides not matched to a gene: 1. The DNA of the CDR3 is TGTGCCAGCAGCTTACGGGGGGGTTACGAGCAGTACTTC. This sequence encodes CASSLRGGYEQYF.

This rearrangement joins TRBV25-1 to TRBJ2-2, with 9 bases aligning to TRBD1. CDR3 length: 17 residues. Unmatched junction bases numbered 16, after V lost 7 bases and J lost 7 bases. Germline V gene sequence: CDR1 MGHDK, CDR2 SYGVNS. The CDR3 reads CASTSTGGRGPFGELFF. CDR3 nucleotide sequence: TGTGCCAGCACCTCGACAGGGGGGAGAGGACCTTTCGGGGAGCTGTTTTTT.

The rearrangement uses TRBV2 and TRBJ2-7; no clear D gene. The CDR3 extends over 12 amino acids. Trimming took off 5 bases at V and 4 bases at J, with 9 bases between the two ends. CDR1 SNHLY and CDR2 FYNNEI come from the germline V gene. The CDR3 region is CASSYAVYEQYF. CDR3 DNA: TGTGCCAGCAGTTACGCCGTTTACGAGCAGTACTTC. The variable domain in full, completed from reference TRBV2 and TRBJ2-7, reads EPEVTQTPSHQVTQMGQEVILRCVPISNHLYFYWYRQILGQKVEFLVSFYNNEISEKSEIFDDQFSVERPDGSNFTLKIRSTKLEDSAMYFCASSYAVYEQYFGPGTRLTVT.

The table lists this clonotype with many counts. This chain links TRBV7-9 with TRBJ1-1; D uncertain. This CDR3 region has 13 residues. Trimming took off 3 bases at V and 9 bases at J, with 14 bases between the two ends. Germline V gives CDR1 SEHNR, CDR2 FQNEAQ (reference sequence). The CDR3 here is CASSFWSDGQAFF. The CDR3 coding sequence is TGTGCCAGCAGCTTTTGGTCGGACGGACAAGCTTTCTTT.

This clonotype was observed many times. The V gene is TRBV7-9, the J gene TRBJ2-6, with TRBD1 matching 9 bases. The CDR3 has 16 residues. Germline-derived CDR1 and CDR2 are SEHNR and FQNEAQ (reference sequence). The CDR3 DNA reads as TGTGGGACCACCGGGACAGGGTCCTCTGGGGCCAACGTCCTGACTTTC. Protein: CGTTGTGSSGANVLTF. Complete variable domain (other parts from reference TRBV7-9 and TRBJ2-6): DTGVSQNPRHKITKRGQNVTFRCDPISEHNRLYWYRQTLGQGPEFLTYFQNEAQLEKSRLLSDRFSAERPKGSFSTLEIQRTEQGDSAMYLCGTTGTGSSGANVLTFGAGSRLTVL.

This clonotype was detected a few times. The J gene is TRBJ1-1, the V gene TRBV9; D is ambiguous. V was shortened by 1 base and J by 1 base, with 14 bases between the two germline ends. Germline V gene lookup returns CDR1 SGDLS and CDR2 YYNGEE. The CDR3 length is 16 residues. The CDR3 protein is CASSVRPVTGNTEAFF. CDR3 DNA sequence: TGTGCCAGCAGCGTACGACCGGTGACGGGGAACACTGAAGCTTTCTTT.